This record looks at one TCR beta chain sequence and its context. This sample is part of a study of type 1 and type 2 diabetes patients. Overall study: Magnetic bead positive selection isolated CD4+ or CD8+ T cells from PBMCs.

CDR1 is DFQATT, CDR2 SNEGSKA, per germline (reference sequence). The CDR3 contains 13 residues. V lost 0 bases and J 4 bases, leaving 9 bases between the germline ends. Amplification started from genomic DNA. Amplification of the beta chain CDR3 used 30 forward and 13 reverse multiplex primers. MiXCR was run by TCRdb on the multiplex PCR reads, yielding one entry per CDR3 protein. The table shows fewer than 300,000 distinct CDR3 sequences, with around 50% occurring only once. The chain recombines TRBV20-1 with TRBJ2-5; D is uncertain. The source is a man between 18 and 35 years old with type 2 diabetes. The sample consisted of peripheral blood mononuclear cells (PBMCs). The CDR3: CSAREDPRETQYF. CDR3 in DNA: TGCAGTGCTAGAGAGGACCCCCGAGAGACCCAGTACTTC.